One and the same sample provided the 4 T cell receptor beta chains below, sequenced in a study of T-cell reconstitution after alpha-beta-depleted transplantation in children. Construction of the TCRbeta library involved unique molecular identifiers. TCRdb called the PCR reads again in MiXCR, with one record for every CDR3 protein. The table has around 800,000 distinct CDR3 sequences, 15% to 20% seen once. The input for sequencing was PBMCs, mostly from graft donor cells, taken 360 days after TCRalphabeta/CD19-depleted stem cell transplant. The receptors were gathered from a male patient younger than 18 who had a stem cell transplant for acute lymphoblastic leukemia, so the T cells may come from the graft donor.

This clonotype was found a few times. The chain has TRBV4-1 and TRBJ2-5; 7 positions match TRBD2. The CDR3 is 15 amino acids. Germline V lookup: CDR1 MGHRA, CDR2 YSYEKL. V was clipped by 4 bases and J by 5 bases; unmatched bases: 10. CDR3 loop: CASSPTGGVGETQYF. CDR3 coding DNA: TGCGCCAGCAGCCCCACGGGGGGAGTCGGTGAGACCCAGTACTTC.

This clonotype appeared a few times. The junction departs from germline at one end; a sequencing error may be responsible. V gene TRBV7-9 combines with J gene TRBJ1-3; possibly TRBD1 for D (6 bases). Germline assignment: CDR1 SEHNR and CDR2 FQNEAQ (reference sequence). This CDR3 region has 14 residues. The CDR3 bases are TGTGCCAGCAGCTGGCGGGACACTAAACCAGCAGGTGATTTT. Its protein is CASSWRDTKPAGDF.

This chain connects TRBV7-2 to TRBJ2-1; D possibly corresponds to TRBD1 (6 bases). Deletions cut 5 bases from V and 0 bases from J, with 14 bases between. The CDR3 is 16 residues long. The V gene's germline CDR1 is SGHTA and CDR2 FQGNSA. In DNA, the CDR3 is TGTGCCAGCAGCCCCTCCGGGACACCCTCCTACAATGAGCAGTTCTTC. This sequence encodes CASSPSGTPSYNEQFF.

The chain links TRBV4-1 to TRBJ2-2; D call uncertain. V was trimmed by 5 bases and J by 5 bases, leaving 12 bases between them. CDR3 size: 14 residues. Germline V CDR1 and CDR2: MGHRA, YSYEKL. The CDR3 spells CASSEIVGTGELFF. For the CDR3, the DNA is TGCGCCAGCAGCGAGATCGTGGGGACCGGGGAGCTGTTTTTT.